Listed here are 25 T cell receptor beta chains from one sample, sequenced in a study of post-analysis software for immune sequencing data. Overall study findings and caveats: TRBV segments more frequent in patients than in controls numbered roughly 5 and included TRBV5-6, TRBV5-1 and TRBV20-1.

Their antigens remain unidentified. Unique molecular identifiers were built into the TCR beta cDNA libraries. A single record per CDR3 protein comes from TCRdb applying MiXCR to the PCR reads. The data contain 450,000 or so distinct CDR3 sequences, approximately 46% of them singletons. The sample taken for sequencing was blood. These receptors all come from a girl between 5 and 17 years old with multiple sclerosis.

The chain couples TRBV7-3 to TRBJ2-5, with 14 bases identical to TRBD2. With the DNA end fitting TRBJ2-7 better, the J assignment may be wrong. Germline assignment: CDR1 SGHTA and CDR2 FQGTGA. This CDR3 has 15 residues. In nucleotides, the CDR3 is TGTGCCAGCACCCGAGGACTAGCGGGAGGAGACGAGCAGTACTTC. Protein product: CASTRGLAGGDEQYF.

Notes on this clonotype: One end of the junction fails to match germline, which may point to a read error. The chain uses TRBV20-1 and TRBJ2-1; D could derive from TRBD1 or TRBD2 (5 bases each). The CDR3 length is 14 residues. CDR1 is DFQATT, CDR2 SNEGSKA, per germline (reference sequence). CDR3: CSAQGTALYNGQFF. The CDR3 DNA follows: TGCAGTGCCCAAGGGACCGCACTCTACAATGGGCAGTTCTTC.

V usage is TRBV4-2 and J usage is TRBJ2-1; TRBD1 might be the D (5 bases). The CDR3 spans 19 residues. The germline gives CDR1 LGHNA, CDR2 YNFKEQ. Trimming left V 1 base short and J 2 bases short, with 21 bases between. The CDR3 is CASSQGQLDSGGPYNEQFF. The CDR3 nucleotides read TGTGCCAGCAGCCAAGGACAGTTGGATTCGGGTGGACCCTACAATGAGCAGTTCTTC.

The chain uses TRBV18 and TRBJ2-7; the D gene is possibly TRBD1 (5 bases). The V and J ends lost 2 bases and 6 bases respectively, with 11 bases between them. Germline CDR1 and CDR2: KGHSH and LQKENI. The CDR3 is 13 amino acids. The CDR3 protein is CASSPGQSPEQYF. CDR3 coding DNA: TGTGCCAGCTCACCAGGACAATCTCCCGAGCAGTACTTC.

The rearrangement links TRBV28 to TRBJ1-1; 7 nucleotides agree with TRBD1. Germline lookup yields CDR1 MDHEN and CDR2 SYDVKM. The CDR3 consists of 15 residues. The V and J ends lost 7 bases and 5 bases, in that order; junction bases with no gene match: 13. The CDR3 DNA reads as TGTGCCAGCACCAGGACAGGCCACTTGAGGACTGAAGCTTTCTTT. Translation: CASTRTGHLRTEAFF. Full variable domain (remainder filled in from reference TRBV28 and TRBJ1-1): DVKVTQSSRYLVKRTGEKVFLECVQDMDHENMFWYRQDPGLGLRLIYFSYDVKMKEKGDIPEGYSVSREKKERFSLILESASTNQTSMYLCASTRTGHLRTEAFFGQGTRLTVV.

The V call is TRBV6-1, the J call TRBJ2-7; 9 nucleotides line up with TRBD2. Germline V CDR1 and CDR2: MNHNS, SASEGT. The CDR3 has 15 residues. Germline trimming cut 4 bases from V and 0 bases from J; bases unmatched to any gene: 4. The CDR3 protein is CASSVSSGSSYEQYF. Written as DNA, the CDR3 is TGTGCCAGCAGTGTTAGTAGCGGGAGCTCCTACGAGCAGTACTTC.

The chain couples TRBV15 to TRBJ2-5; tentative D call: TRBD1 (6 bases). CDR3 length equals 14 residues. Trimming left V 0 bases short and J 5 bases short, with 10 bases between. Looked up from germline, CDR1 is LNHNV and CDR2 is YYDKDF (reference sequence). CDR3 bases: TGTGCCACCAGCAGAGACAGGGGCCGGGAGACCCAGTACTTC. This sequence encodes CATSRDRGRETQYF.

CDR3 DNA: TGCGCCAGCAGCCAAGATCGGACTAGCGGCAATGAGCAGTTCTTC. This encodes CASSQDRTSGNEQFF. The chain couples TRBV4-3 to TRBJ2-1; 10 bases map to TRBD2. The CDR3 is made up of 15 amino acids. Germline V CDR1 and CDR2: LGHNA, YSLEER. Losses at the gene ends were 0 bases for V and 6 bases for J; bases not matched to a gene: 2.

The table lists this clonotype with a few counts. The J gene is TRBJ2-3, the V gene TRBV6-4, with TRBD1 as a possible D gene (6 bases). CDR3 size: 16 residues. V dropped 0 bases and J dropped 2 bases, with 12 bases sitting between them. CDR1 and CDR2 (germline): MRHNA, SNTAGT. This CDR3 is CASSDSWGQDTDTQYF. The DNA of the CDR3 is TGTGCCAGCAGTGACTCTTGGGGGCAGGACACAGATACGCAGTATTTT.

The rearrangement uses TRBV2 and TRBJ1-1; 7 bases line up with TRBD1. The V gene's germline CDR1 is SNHLY and CDR2 FYNNEI. This CDR3 has 15 residues. Trimming at V came to 7 bases and at J to 0 bases, leaving 8 bases not matched to a gene. CDR3 protein: CASTLTGLLNTEAFF. The DNA for the CDR3 is TGTGCCAGCACTCTGACAGGGCTGTTGAACACTGAAGCTTTCTTT. The full variable domain, with the rest looked up from reference TRBV2 and TRBJ1-1, is EPEVTQTPSHQVTQMGQEVILRCVPISNHLYFYWYRQILGQKVEFLVSFYNNEISEKSEIFDDQFSVERPDGSNFTLKIRSTKLEDSAMYFCASTLTGLLNTEAFFGQGTRLTVV.

This rearrangement joins TRBV3-1 to TRBJ2-5; a weak D match, TRBD1 (5 bases). The J call may be in error: the DNA end matches TRBJ2-7 better. The CDR3 consists of 13 residues. In germline, CDR1 is LGHDT, CDR2 YNNKEL (reference sequence). The CDR3 reads CASSQALGDEQYF. In DNA, the CDR3 is TGTGCCAGCAGCCAAGCGTTAGGGGACGAGCAGTACTTC.

CDR3 DNA sequence: TGCGCCAGCAGCCAACCGGATGGGAATACGCAGTATTTT. Its protein product is CASSQPDGNTQYF. This chain connects TRBV4-1 to TRBJ2-3; D is unclear. The V gene lost 2 bases and the J gene lost 7 bases, with 10 bases spanning the gap. In germline, CDR1 is MGHRA, CDR2 YSYEKL. CDR3 length equals 13 residues.

V usage is TRBV6-6 and J usage is TRBJ2-7, with D perhaps matching TRBD2 (6 bases). The DNA end is a closer match to TRBJ2-5, so the J assignment may be wrong. Germline V gene lookup returns CDR1 MNHNY and CDR2 SVGAGI (reference sequence). This CDR3 spans 17 amino acids. The CDR3 sequence is CASSYRAPRQSGETQYF. CDR3 DNA sequence: TGTGCCAGCAGTTATCGGGCCCCCAGGCAGAGCGGGGAGACCCAGTACTTC.

The chain employs TRBV12-5 and TRBJ2-1; tentative D call: TRBD2 (5 bases). This CDR3 has 13 amino acids. CDR1 is LGHNT, CDR2 FRNRAP, per germline. Trimming pared 7 bases from V and 10 bases from J, leaving 17 bases between. CDR3 region: CASARGSEGEQFF. The CDR3 nucleotides are TGTGCTAGTGCCCGCGGTAGCGAGGGCGAGCAGTTCTTC.

Of note for this clonotype: Sequence at one end of the junction differs from germline and may be a read error. The V call is TRBV10-3, the J call TRBJ1-1; the match to TRBD1 covers 7 bases. CDR1 ENHRY and CDR2 SYGVKD come from the germline V gene. The CDR3 has 14 amino acids. DNA for the CDR3: TGTGACATCAGTGAGGGGACAGCGAACACTGAAGCTTTCTTT. It codes for CDISEGTANTEAFF.

There are a few counts of this clonotype. The rearrangement links TRBV7-2 to TRBJ2-5; a possible D gene is TRBD1 (5 bases). Germline V gene data show CDR1 as SGHTA and CDR2 as FQGNSA. The CDR3 sequence is 16 residues long. The germline V and J ends were trimmed by 5 bases and 5 bases, with 21 bases remaining between them. The CDR3 sequence: CASSPLVGRDPETQYF. The CDR3 DNA is TGTGCCAGCAGCCCTCTAGTCGGCAGGGATCCGGAGACCCAGTACTTC.

This clonotype was seen a single time. The gene calls are TRBV7-2 and TRBJ2-7; maybe TRBD1 (7 bases). The DNA end is a closer match to TRBJ2-5, so the J assignment may be wrong. CDR1 and CDR2 from the germline V gene are SGHTA and FQGNSA. The CDR3 runs to 14 residues. The CDR3 DNA reads as TGTGCCAGCAGAGAATTGACAGGGAGGGAGACCCAGTACTTC. Translating it yields CASRELTGRETQYF.

V usage is TRBV25-1 and J usage is TRBJ1-2; D remains unclear. Trimming cost V 10 bases and J 5 bases, with 17 bases left between them. Germline values: CDR1 MGHDK, CDR2 SYGVNS. The CDR3 length is 13 residues. The CDR3 reads CATRGVERYGYTF. The CDR3 DNA reads TGTGCCACCCGCGGGGTCGAGAGGTATGGCTACACCTTC.

This clonotype was picked up one time. This sequence joins TRBV12-3 or TRBV12-4 and TRBJ2-3, with D perhaps TRBD1 (5 bases). CDR3 size: 15 residues. Trimming took off 4 bases at V and 0 bases at J, with 11 bases between the two ends. Written as DNA, the CDR3 is TGTGCCAGCAGTTACGACAGATCTAGCACAGATACGCAGTATTTT. It yields the protein CASSYDRSSTDTQYF.

The rearrangement joins TRBV5-1 to TRBJ2-1; 9 positions agree with TRBD2. The length of the CDR3 is 16 residues. Per the germline V gene, CDR1 is SGHRS and CDR2 is YFSETQ. The junction had 13 bases not matched to a gene; V was cut back by 2 bases and J by 10 bases. CDR3 residues: CASSFNPSGGNYEQFF. CDR3 nucleotide sequence: TGCGCCAGCAGCTTTAATCCGAGCGGGGGGAACTACGAGCAGTTCTTC.

This chain connects TRBV5-1 to TRBJ2-7; tentatively, D is TRBD2 (7 bases). Per the germline V gene, CDR1 is SGHRS and CDR2 is YFSETQ. Trimming removed 3 bases from V and 1 base from J, with 20 bases in between. The CDR3 runs 17 residues. CDR3 residues: CASSWGQGTSVSYEQYF. The CDR3 DNA reads as TGCGCCAGCAGCTGGGGGCAGGGAACTAGCGTGTCCTACGAGCAGTACTTC.

This clonotype was seen a handful of times. This chain connects TRBV20-1 to TRBJ2-3, with TRBD2 matching over 13 bases. This CDR3 region has 14 residues. Germline V gives CDR1 DFQATT, CDR2 SNEGSKA (reference sequence). J was trimmed by 10 bases and V by 3 bases; bases with no gene match: 7. CDR3 sequence: CSASGTSGAEPQYF. In DNA form, the CDR3 reads TGCAGTGCTAGTGGGACTAGCGGGGCGGAGCCGCAGTATTTT.

V gene TRBV9 combines with J gene TRBJ2-7; weak D call: TRBD2 (7 bases). The CDR3 sequence is 16 residues long. The V end was cut by 4 bases, the J end by 0 bases, with 17 bases between. Germline values: CDR1 SGDLS, CDR2 YYNGEE. CDR3 amino acids: CASSPRGGLLSYEQYF. The CDR3 bases are TGTGCCAGCAGCCCCCGCGGGGGCCTCCTCTCCTACGAGCAGTACTTC.

This clonotype was seen only a few times. J is TRBJ2-5 and V is TRBV4-2, with D possibly TRBD2 on 5 matching bases. The V and J ends lost 4 bases and 1 base respectively, with 13 bases between them. Germline assignment: CDR1 LGHNA and CDR2 YNFKEQ. This CDR3 has 15 residues. The CDR3 protein is CASSLSGPGQETQYF. CDR3 DNA: TGTGCCAGCAGCCTAAGCGGTCCCGGCCAAGAGACCCAGTACTTC.

This clonotype was observed at least ten times. The chain couples TRBV7-2 to TRBJ2-3, with D maybe TRBD2 (7 bases). V lost 5 bases to trimming and J lost 1 base, with 10 bases between them. The germline gives CDR1 SGHTA, CDR2 FQGNSA. The CDR3 extends over 14 amino acids. CDR3 DNA: TGTGCCAGCAGCGTAGGGGGGGGCACAGATACGCAGTATTTT. This gives the protein CASSVGGGTDTQYF.